This T cell receptor (beta chain) was recorded in a study of blood T cell repertoires in COVID-19. As for the study in general: Both acute and convalescent COVID-19 samples were obtained from the United States, Italy and Spain. PBMCs, B-cell-depleted T cells, or T cells were the source of the cDNA or gDNA that made up the material.

This clone was observed a handful of times. Patients in Seattle were enrolled during active infection, then followed longitudinally. Profiled with immunoSEQ multiplex PCR; TCRdb holds only in-frame clones, not every one. The table records under 200,000 clones, roughly 82% of them present only once. The CDR3 length is 15 residues. The V end lost 1 base, the J end lost 1 base, and 9 bases lay between the germline ends. CDR1 is SGHRS, CDR2 YFSETQ, per germline. Sequences were obtained from peripheral blood. The sequence derives from an older woman with COVID-19, enrolled during active disease. The rearrangement links TRBV5-1 to TRBJ1-3; D gene uncertain. The CDR3 DNA is TGCGCCAGCAGCTTGTTCTCCGGTTCTGGAAACACCATATATTTT. It codes for CASSLFSGSGNTIYF.